Sequencing of this T cell receptor (beta chain) was carried out in a study of blood T cells in healthy people across ages. Germline CDR1 is SGHRS and CDR2 is YFSETQ. V shed 5 bases, J shed 2 bases, and the junction held 15 bases outside the gene matches. The CDR3 sequence is 17 residues long. Each sample yielded at least 5 micrograms of PBMC total RNA. The sample holds one count of this clonotype. A sample-barcoded 5' primer and a J-beta primer mix were used in a second PCR of roughly 7 to 11 cycles. Each of the cDNA molecules was tagged by a template-switch adaptor with 12 random nucleotides. TCRdb called the 5' RACE reads again in MiXCR, with one record for every CDR3 protein. The top ten clones hold roughly 12% of a sample with over 500,000 distinct CDR3 sequences, roughly half of them seen once.

The sample taken for sequencing was blood. V usage is TRBV5-1 and J usage is TRBJ1-2; 7 bases are shared with TRBD1. This clonotype originated in a woman aged 80 or older in good health. The CDR3 protein is CASSYSGMTGTNYGYTF. CDR3 DNA: TGCGCCAGCAGTTACTCCGGAATGACAGGGACCAACTATGGCTACACCTTC.